The subject of this entry is one TCR beta chain. Antigen unknown. The repertoire was sequenced with immunoSEQ multiplex PCR; TCRdb's copy has only in-frame clones and lacks some. The data contain over 7,000 clones, roughly four fifths of them singletons. The data are from a study of PD-1 blockade in classical Hodgkin lymphoma. Notes on the study in general: Later analyses included only patients treated at least 1 year post-ASCT. Reports indicated that newly diagnosed patients had lower baseline TCR diversity than healthy donors did.

Each and every patient relapsed after autologous stem cell transplantation, and patients got differing brentuximab vedotin exposure. Magnetic negative selection served to purify CD4+ T cells out of PBMCs that had been thawed. The source material was CD4+ T cells from blood, sampled at baseline. The TCR sequence derives from a human donor with classical Hodgkin lymphoma.

The CDR3 region is CASSSPGASFLRGYGYTF. The CDR3, as DNA: TGTGCCAGCAGCTCACCCGGAGCATCATTTCTGAGGGGCTATGGCTACACCTTC. The chain has TRBV9 and TRBJ1-2; the D gene is possibly TRBD1 (5 bases). This CDR3 has 18 residues. V was shortened by 4 bases and J by 4 bases, with 26 bases between the two germline ends. The germline V gene has CDR1 SGDLS and CDR2 YYNGEE.